The present T cell receptor beta chain was sequenced within a study of cytomegalovirus exposure and HLA in healthy donors. General study findings and limits: V segments that were indistinguishable, TRBV6-2 and TRBV6-3 among them, were omitted from analysis. It was reported that the classifier diagnosed cytomegalovirus status with high specificity and sensitivity in both the original and validation cohorts. Per published accounts, TCR beta sequences correctly predicted the HLA-A and HLA-B alleles of most subjects.

Use of 60 Vbeta and 13 Jbeta primers characterized the PCR. Methods used by the authors: Later work found 65 million to 85 million unique TCR beta chains, with about 10 million shared. Assay: immunoSEQ multiplex PCR; the TCRdb copy retains only in-frame clones and omits some. V, J and clone size are those of that table, while D and trimming were read from the DNA. The sample carries about 76,000 clones, more than 75% recorded once. About this clone itself: Its specificity is not known.

Germline CDR1 and CDR2: MNHEY and SVGAGI. CDR3 length: 15 residues. Trimming at V came to 5 bases and at J to 9 bases, leaving 9 bases not matched to a gene. This clonotype was obtained from a male donor in good health and CMV-seropositive. The chain joins TRBV6-5 to TRBJ1-6; 8 bases agree with TRBD1. The sequenced sample consisted of PBMCs. The CDR3 DNA reads as TGTGCCAGCAGTACCTCAGGGGGCTCGGCTTCACCCCTCCACTTT. Residues: CASSTSGGSASPLHF.